This T cell receptor beta chain came from a study of response to subunit inactivated influenza vaccine. Germline V CDR1 and CDR2: DFQATT, SNEGSKA (reference sequence). The CDR3 covers 14 residues. V was trimmed by 6 bases and J by 3 bases, leaving 14 bases between them. TCRdb called the RT-PCR reads again in MiXCR, with one record for every CDR3 protein. This table holds about 800,000 distinct CDR3 sequences, 21% found once. This receptor was obtained from a man aged 45-60 years who received an inactivated influenza vaccine. The sample here was PBMCs from blood, taken 4 to 6 days after vaccination. This chain uses TRBV20-1 with TRBJ2-2; D is possibly TRBD1 or TRBD2 (5 bases each). CDR3 protein: CSATGTDDTGELFF. The CDR3 bases are TGCAGTGCGACCGGGACCGATGACACCGGGGAGCTGTTTTTT.